This TCR beta chain emerged from a study of T cell repertoires in aging, cancer and after chemotherapy. About the research overall: Donors were grouped into six age bands spanning 30 or younger through 70 or older.

Peripheral blood genomic DNA, not sorted cells or RNA, was the template. Findings and limits, study-wide: Compared with age-matched healthy donors, untreated hematological or solid cancer patients showed higher blood TCR clonality. Median generation probability rose over the chemotherapy interval in each cancer cohort, suggesting rebound thymic output.

By frequency in the sample, this clonotype is medium-sized. Its antigen is undetermined. Rearranged V-D-J TRB sequences were amplified with a mixed TRB-A/B primer pool. TCRdb passed the multiplex PCR reads through MiXCR, listing each CDR3 protein once. The top ten clones hold less than 20% of a sample with roughly 4,000 distinct CDR3 sequences, around 30% of them seen once. J was trimmed by 1 base and V by 7 bases; bases with no gene match: 11. Germline values: CDR1 LNHDA, CDR2 SQIVND (reference sequence). This CDR3 is 17 amino acids long. Material for sequencing was blood. This TCR derives from a human donor with a solid tumor. V gene TRBV19 combines with J gene TRBJ2-2; TRBD1 agrees at 8 bases. The CDR3 DNA reads TGTGCCAGTAAAAACCGGACAGGGCGGGGGAACACCGGGGAGCTGTTTTTT. As protein: CASKNRTGRGNTGELFF.